Listed here is a single T cell receptor delta chain. This sample is drawn from a study of gamma-delta T cells after stem cell transplantation. Germline assignment: CDR1 GEAIGNYY and CDR2 EKD. CDR3 length equals 14 residues. The V and J ends lost 0 bases and 3 bases respectively, with 10 bases between them. With CATT, TCRdb re-called clones from the RT-PCR reads. Counted here are 300 to 400 delta-chain clones, around 16% occurring once; the ten biggest clones make up about a fifth. The chain links TRDV2 to TRDJ1; unclear D gene. The sequence came from a human donor. It is not recorded whose cells these are; they may come from a transplant donor. This table probably holds off-target reads from a library built for another chain. The sequenced material came from gamma-delta T cells. CDR3: CACDTVGQADKLIF. CDR3 DNA: TGTGCCTGTGACACCGTGGGCCAAGCCGATAAACTCATCTTT.